Below are 29 T cell receptor beta chains sequenced from a single sample in a study of cytomegalovirus exposure and HLA in healthy donors. PCR employed 60 Vbeta and 13 Jbeta primers. Produced via immunoSEQ multiplex PCR; TCRdb's table is partial and in-frame only. The sample lists about 160,000 clones, roughly 80% seen once, with roughly 4.3% in the top ten. The specimen was PBMCs. Every receptor here comes from a man aged 50 to 59 in good health and CMV-seropositive.

The V and J genes are TRBV6-5 and TRBJ2-7, with TRBD1 identical over 8 bases. The V segment lost 10 bases and the J segment 5 bases; nucleotides outside the gene matches: 13. The CDR3 has 14 amino acids. Germline-derived CDR1 and CDR2 are MNHEY and SVGAGI. CDR3 sequence reads: CATSSIQGADEQYF. CDR3 nucleotides: TGTGCCACCTCCTCCATCCAGGGGGCGGACGAGCAGTACTTC.

V usage is TRBV5-1 and J usage is TRBJ2-7; 7 nucleotides line up with TRBD2. Germline V CDR1 and CDR2: SGHRS, YFSETQ. V lost 5 bases and J lost 5; bases outside the gene matches: 7. The CDR3 consists of 13 residues. The CDR3 loop reads CASRREEVNEQYF. As DNA, the CDR3 is TGCGCCAGCAGACGGGAGGAGGTCAACGAGCAGTACTTC. Combining the CDR3 with reference TRBV5-1 and TRBJ2-7 gives the whole variable domain KAGVTQTPRYLIKTRGQQVTLSCSPISGHRSVSWYQQTPGQGLQFLFEYFSETQRNKGNFPGRFSGRQFSNSRSEMNVSTLELGDSALYLCASRREEVNEQYFGPGTRLTVT.

The chain combines TRBV5-1 with TRBJ2-7; D is unclear. The CDR3 covers 14 residues. CDR1 is SGHRS, CDR2 YFSETQ, per germline. The V end was cut by 0 bases, the J end by 2 bases, with 9 bases between. The CDR3 loop is CASSLVGPTYEQYF. CDR3 nucleotide sequence: TGCGCCAGCAGCTTGGTTGGCCCCACCTACGAGCAGTACTTC.

This clone has a single count. Other DNA sequences in the same sample also yield this CDR3. V usage is TRBV5-6 and J usage is TRBJ1-5; D not resolved. Germline V lookup: CDR1 SGHDT, CDR2 YYEEEE. V lost 1 base and J 4 bases, leaving 18 bases between the germline ends. The CDR3 spans 17 residues. The CDR3 sequence is CASSLMEEGIGNQPQHF. As DNA, the CDR3 is TGTGCCAGCAGCTTGATGGAGGAAGGTATCGGTAATCAGCCCCAGCATTTT.

V gene TRBV5-1 combines with J gene TRBJ1-5; perhaps TRBD1 as D (6 bases). Germline V CDR1 and CDR2: SGHRS, YFSETQ. This CDR3 region has 15 residues. Trimming left V 0 bases short and J 3 bases short, with 10 bases between. Written as DNA, the CDR3 is TGCGCCAGCAGCTTGGGCACAGGGTCCAATCAGCCCCAGCATTTT. It specifies CASSLGTGSNQPQHF.

The V gene is TRBV4-2, the J gene TRBJ2-5; 10 bases fit TRBD2. CDR1 and CDR2 (germline): LGHNA, YNFKEQ. There are 16 residues in the CDR3. The V and J ends lost 1 base and 1 base, in that order; junction bases with no gene match: 3. The CDR3 DNA follows: TGTGCCAGCAGCCAAGTCAGCGGGGGGGCCCAAGAGACCCAGTACTTC. Translating it yields CASSQVSGGAQETQYF.

This CDR3 is CAIRNQGTPLHF. The CDR3, as DNA: TGTGCCATCAGAAATCAGGGTACACCCCTCCACTTT. This chain connects TRBV10-3 to TRBJ1-6; tentatively, D is TRBD1 (5 bases). The germline gives CDR1 ENHRY, CDR2 SYGVKD. V gave up 6 bases and J gave up 11 bases, with 11 bases separating them. The length of the CDR3 is 12 residues.

The rearrangement links TRBV19 to TRBJ1-2, with 7 positions matching TRBD1. The germline V gene encodes CDR1 LNHDA and CDR2 SQIVND (reference sequence). The CDR3 has 12 residues. J lost 7 bases, V lost 8 bases, and 7 bases had no gene match. CDR3 sequence reads: CASQTGVRGYTF. CDR3 nucleotide sequence: TGTGCCAGTCAAACAGGGGTTCGTGGCTACACCTTC.

This clone showed up just once. CDR3 DNA sequence: TGTGCCAGCAGGGGACAGGGGACCGGGGCCAACGTCCTGACTTTC. It encodes CASRGQGTGANVLTF. The rearrangement joins TRBV9 to TRBJ2-6; 10 nucleotides line up with TRBD1. Germline CDR1 reads SGDLS; CDR2 reads YYNGEE. This CDR3 has 15 amino acids. Trimming at V came to 5 bases and at J to 4 bases, leaving 3 bases not matched to a gene.

This clone was counted once. The rearrangement joins TRBV9 to TRBJ1-5; TRBD1 aligns across 7 bases. The V gene end was trimmed by 3 bases and the J gene end by 2 bases; junction bases not matched to a gene: 5. Per the germline V gene, CDR1 is SGDLS and CDR2 is YYNGEE. The CDR3 is made up of 15 amino acids. As DNA, the CDR3 is TGTGCCAGCAGCGCGACAGGGTCGCGCAATCAGCCCCAGCATTTT. This translates into CASSATGSRNQPQHF.

Worth noting for this clone: One junction end does not reproduce the germline sequence, and a read error may be involved. The V call is TRBV25-1, the J call TRBJ1-6; D not resolved. The CDR3 is 14 amino acids. The germline CDR1 and CDR2 sequences are MGHDK and SYGVNS. CDR3 in DNA: TGTGCCAGCAGCCTGTGGGAGAGTAATTCACCCCCCCACTTT. Its translation: CASSLWESNSPPHF.

A single count supports this clone. The V gene is TRBV28, the J gene TRBJ2-7; 10 bases are shared with TRBD2. The germline CDR1 and CDR2 sequences are MDHEN and SYDVKM. Trimming cost V 4 bases and J 5 bases; bases outside gene matches: 11. The CDR3 length is 16 residues. The CDR3 loop reads CASSSPASGSQDEQYF. CDR3 nucleotide sequence: TGTGCCAGCAGTTCCCCCGCTAGCGGGAGCCAGGACGAGCAGTACTTC.

The chain combines TRBV5-6 with TRBJ2-1; 15 bases agree with TRBD2. The CDR3 loop spans 17 amino acids. V was pared by 5 bases and J by 6 bases, with 9 bases of the junction left unmatched. Germline V gene sequence: CDR1 SGHDT, CDR2 YYEEEE. CDR3 sequence reads: CASSGLAGGRLGNEQFF. The CDR3 DNA reads as TGTGCCAGCAGTGGACTAGCGGGGGGGCGGTTGGGCAATGAGCAGTTCTTC. Full variable domain (outside the CDR3, taken from reference TRBV5-6 and TRBJ2-1): DAGVTQSPTHLIKTRGQQVTLRCSPKSGHDTVSWYQQALGQGPQFIFQYYEEEERQRGNFPDRFSGHQFPNYSSELNVNALLLGDSALYLCASSGLAGGRLGNEQFFGPGTRLTVL.

The rearrangement links TRBV5-1 to TRBJ2-7; 7 nucleotides line up with TRBD2. The V gene end was trimmed by 4 bases and the J gene end by 0 bases; junction bases not matched to a gene: 10. Germline V gene sequence: CDR1 SGHRS, CDR2 YFSETQ. The CDR3 has 16 amino acids. The CDR3 DNA reads TGCGCCAGCAGCCACCGAGCTAGCGGTCTCTCCTACGAGCAGTACTTC. Amino acids: CASSHRASGLSYEQYF.

This chain uses TRBV7-7 with TRBJ2-2, with D hard to call. V was pared by 1 base and J by 5 bases, with 8 bases between. The V gene's germline CDR1 is SSHAT and CDR2 FNYEAQ (reference sequence). This CDR3 comprises 14 residues. CDR3 in amino acids: CASSLEPVTGELFF. DNA for the CDR3: TGTGCCAGCAGCTTAGAACCGGTTACCGGGGAGCTGTTTTTT.

This chain links TRBV7-6 with TRBJ1-5; D is unclear. Trimming removed 1 base from V and 0 bases from J, with 13 bases in between. Looked up from germline, CDR1 is SGHVS and CDR2 is FNYEAQ. The CDR3 sequence is 17 residues long. CDR3 nucleotide sequence: TGTGCCAGCAGCTTAGGGACCGGAGGGAATAGCAATCAGCCCCAGCATTTT. Protein product: CASSLGTGGNSNQPQHF.

This clone came up a few times. This chain connects TRBV5-4 to TRBJ1-1; D perhaps matches TRBD1 (6 bases). The CDR3 has 17 residues. Trimming removed 0 bases at V and 0 bases at J, with 15 bases between. The V gene's germline CDR1 is SGHNT and CDR2 YYREEE (reference sequence). CDR3 amino acids: CASSLGGGASVNTEAFF. The CDR3 DNA is TGTGCCAGCAGCTTGGGGGGGGGCGCGAGCGTGAACACTGAAGCTTTCTTT. The full variable domain, its missing parts supplied by reference TRBV5-4 and TRBJ1-1, is ETGVTQSPTHLIKTRGQQVTLRCSSQSGHNTVSWYQQALGQGPQFIFQYYREEENGRGNFPPRFSGLQFPNYSSELNVNALELDDSALYLCASSLGGGASVNTEAFFGQGTRLTVV.

This chain uses TRBV28 with TRBJ1-2, with 7 bases matching TRBD1. V lost 7 bases, J lost 6 bases, and 5 bases stayed unmatched. Germline CDR1 is MDHEN and CDR2 is SYDVKM. The length of the CDR3 is 12 residues. Here the CDR3 DNA reads TGTGCCAGCACAAATCAGGGGGATGGCTACACCTTC. This codes for CASTNQGDGYTF.

This clone showed up just a few times. The V and J genes are TRBV10-1 and TRBJ2-7, with 9 bases that match TRBD1. V gave up 6 bases and J gave up 6 bases; unmatched junction bases: 9. There are 14 residues in the CDR3. Germline values: CDR1 WNHNN, CDR2 SYGVQD (reference sequence). CDR3 loop: CASSIRDRVPEQYF. DNA for the CDR3: TGCGCCAGCAGCATCCGGGACAGGGTCCCCGAGCAGTACTTC.

This rearrangement joins TRBV25-1 to TRBJ2-7, with D possibly TRBD1 on 5 matching bases. The CDR3 covers 13 residues. Trimming left V 7 bases short and J 9 bases short, with 19 bases between. Germline CDR1 and CDR2: MGHDK and SYGVNS. CDR3 nucleotide sequence: TGTGCCAGCAAAGGGGCAGAGTATACAAGGCAGTACTTC. This codes for CASKGAEYTRQYF.

The rearrangement uses TRBV28 and TRBJ2-7, with 9 bases lining up with TRBD1. Germline V gene data show CDR1 as MDHEN and CDR2 as SYDVKM. There are 15 residues in the CDR3. J gave up 3 bases and V 6 bases, and 9 bases lay outside the gene matches. The CDR3 DNA follows: TGTGCCAGCAGAGCCACCGGGACAGGGAACTACGAGCAGTACTTC. Protein product: CASRATGTGNYEQYF.

The genes are TRBV7-9 and TRBJ2-7, with 11 positions matching TRBD1. Germline lookup yields CDR1 SEHNR and CDR2 FQNEAQ (reference sequence). CDR3 length: 14 amino acids. J was trimmed by 5 bases and V by 3 bases; bases with no gene match: 3. As DNA, the CDR3 is TGTGCCAGCAGCTTTGGGACAGGGGGAGACGAGCAGTACTTC. Amino acids: CASSFGTGGDEQYF.

The chain employs TRBV28 and TRBJ1-1; TRBD1 is a possible D gene (5 bases). The CDR3 is 15 residues long. Germline V gene data show CDR1 as MDHEN and CDR2 as SYDVKM. Trimming removed 1 base from V and 4 bases from J, with 13 bases in between. CDR3 protein: CASSLLGQGFTEAFF. CDR3 DNA: TGTGCCAGCAGTTTATTGGGGCAGGGCTTCACTGAAGCTTTCTTT.

To note about this clone: One end of the junction does not line up with germline, which may come from a read error. The rearrangement links TRBV7-3 to TRBJ2-3; 7 bases line up with TRBD2. The germline CDR1 and CDR2 sequences are SGHTA and FQGTGA. The CDR3 runs to 15 residues. The CDR3 region has the DNA TGTTCCAGCAGCTTTTCGGGGGGTGGGATAGATACGCAGTATTTT. Amino acid sequence: CSSSFSGGGIDTQYF.

The rearrangement links TRBV14 to TRBJ2-1; D perhaps matches TRBD1 (5 bases). The CDR3 has 12 residues. The V end was cut by 1 base, the J end by 7 bases, with 5 bases between. The germline gives CDR1 SGHDN, CDR2 FVKESK. The CDR3 loop reads CASSQAGNEQFF. In DNA, the CDR3 is TGTGCCAGCAGCCAAGCAGGGAATGAGCAGTTCTTC.

This chain connects TRBV19 to TRBJ1-1; TRBD1 aligns across 11 bases. The V gene end was trimmed by 6 bases and the J gene end by 5 bases; junction bases not matched to a gene: 14. Germline-derived CDR1 and CDR2 are LNHDA and SQIVND (reference sequence). The CDR3 is 17 amino acids. The CDR3 here is CASRGIDEDRGLTEAFF. The CDR3 DNA follows: TGTGCCAGTAGGGGTATAGACGAGGACAGGGGGCTAACTGAAGCTTTCTTT.

The chain carries TRBV2 and TRBJ2-7; 10 nucleotides align to TRBD2. V shed 5 bases, J shed 2 bases, and the junction held 3 bases outside the gene matches. Germline CDR1 is SNHLY and CDR2 is FYNNEI. CDR3 length: 14 residues. The CDR3 loop is CASSWTSGTYEQYF. The CDR3 nucleotides read TGTGCCAGCAGTTGGACTAGCGGAACCTACGAGCAGTACTTC.

V and J are TRBV7-9 and TRBJ2-1; D might be TRBD1 (6 bases). CDR1 and CDR2 from the germline V gene are SEHNR and FQNEAQ (reference sequence). The V end lost 5 bases, the J end lost 1 base, and 12 bases lay between the germline ends. The CDR3 length is 15 residues. In DNA form, the CDR3 reads TGTGCCAGCAGCGGGACACAGGAGTCCTACAATGAGCAGTTCTTC. It yields the protein CASSGTQESYNEQFF.

The chain joins TRBV4-2 to TRBJ1-1, with 8 bases that match TRBD1. The CDR3 has 14 residues. V dropped 6 bases and J dropped 4; count of bases not matched to a gene: 7. Germline values: CDR1 LGHNA, CDR2 YNFKEQ. Here the CDR3 DNA reads TGTGCCAGCAGTCTACTAACAGGGGGCACTGAAGCTTTCTTT. This gives the protein CASSLLTGGTEAFF.